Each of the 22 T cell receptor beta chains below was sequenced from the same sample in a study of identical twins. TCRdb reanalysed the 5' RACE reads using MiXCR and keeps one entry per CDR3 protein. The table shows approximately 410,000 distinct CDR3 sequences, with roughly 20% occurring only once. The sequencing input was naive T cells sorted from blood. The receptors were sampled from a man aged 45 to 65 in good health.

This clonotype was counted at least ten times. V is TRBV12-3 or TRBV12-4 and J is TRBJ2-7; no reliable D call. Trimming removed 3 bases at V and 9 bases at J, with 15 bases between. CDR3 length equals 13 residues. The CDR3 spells CASSLNSPTRQYF. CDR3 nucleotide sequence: TGTGCCAGCAGTTTGAATAGTCCTACGAGGCAGTACTTC.

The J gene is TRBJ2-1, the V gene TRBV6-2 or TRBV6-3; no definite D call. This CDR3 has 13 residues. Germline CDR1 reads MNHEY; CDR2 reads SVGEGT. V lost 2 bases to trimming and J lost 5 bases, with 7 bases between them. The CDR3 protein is CASSYTYDNEQFF. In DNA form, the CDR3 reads TGTGCCAGCAGTTACACCTATGACAATGAGCAGTTCTTC.

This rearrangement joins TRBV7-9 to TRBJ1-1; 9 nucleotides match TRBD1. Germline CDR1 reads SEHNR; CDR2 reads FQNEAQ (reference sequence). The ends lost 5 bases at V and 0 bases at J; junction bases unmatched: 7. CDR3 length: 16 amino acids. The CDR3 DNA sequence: TGTGCCAGCAGCCCTAGGACAGGGGCCATGAACACTGAAGCTTTCTTT. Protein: CASSPRTGAMNTEAFF. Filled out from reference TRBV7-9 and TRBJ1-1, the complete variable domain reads DTGVSQNPRHKITKRGQNVTFRCDPISEHNRLYWYRQTLGQGPEFLTYFQNEAQLEKSRLLSDRFSAERPKGSFSTLEIQRTEQGDSAMYLCASSPRTGAMNTEAFFGQGTRLTVV.

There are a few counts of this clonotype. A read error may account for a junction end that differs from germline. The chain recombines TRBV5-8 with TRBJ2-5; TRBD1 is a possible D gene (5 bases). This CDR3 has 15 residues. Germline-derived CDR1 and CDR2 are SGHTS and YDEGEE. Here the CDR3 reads CASSRRTNIQGTQYF. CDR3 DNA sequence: TGTGCCAGCAGCCGTAGGACAAACATCCAAGGGACCCAGTACTTC.

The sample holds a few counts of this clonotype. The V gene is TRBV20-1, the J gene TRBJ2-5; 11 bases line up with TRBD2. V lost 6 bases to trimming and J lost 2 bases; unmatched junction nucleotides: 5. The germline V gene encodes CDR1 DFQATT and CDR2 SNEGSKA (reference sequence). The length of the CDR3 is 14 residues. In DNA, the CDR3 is TGCAGTGCCTCCCGACTAGCGGGGCAAGAGACCCAGTACTTC. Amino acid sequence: CSASRLAGQETQYF.

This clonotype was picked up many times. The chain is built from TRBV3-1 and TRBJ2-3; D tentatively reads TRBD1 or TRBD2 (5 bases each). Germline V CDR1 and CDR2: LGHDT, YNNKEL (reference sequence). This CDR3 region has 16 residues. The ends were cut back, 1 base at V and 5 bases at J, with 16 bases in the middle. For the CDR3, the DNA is TGTGCCAGCAGCCAAGTCGAGGGGTTGGACGGAGATACGCAGTATTTT. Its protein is CASSQVEGLDGDTQYF.

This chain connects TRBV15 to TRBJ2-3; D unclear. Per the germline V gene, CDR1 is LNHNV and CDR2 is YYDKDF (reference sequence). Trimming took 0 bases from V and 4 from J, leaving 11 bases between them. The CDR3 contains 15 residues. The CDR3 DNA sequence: TGTGCCACCAGCAGAGAGCCCTTTCCTGCAGATACGCAGTATTTT. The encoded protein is CATSREPFPADTQYF.

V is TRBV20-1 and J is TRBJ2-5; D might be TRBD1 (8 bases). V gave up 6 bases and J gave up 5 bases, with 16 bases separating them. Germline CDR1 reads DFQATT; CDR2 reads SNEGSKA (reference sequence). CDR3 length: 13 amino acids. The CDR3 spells CSAQTGGDETQYF. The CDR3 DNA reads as TGCAGTGCGCAAACAGGGGGGGATGAGACCCAGTACTTC.

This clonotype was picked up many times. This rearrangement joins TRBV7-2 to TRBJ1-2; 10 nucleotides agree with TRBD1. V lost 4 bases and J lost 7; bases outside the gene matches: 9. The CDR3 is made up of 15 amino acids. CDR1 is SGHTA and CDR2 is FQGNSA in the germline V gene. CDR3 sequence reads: CASSYPGQGKGGYTF. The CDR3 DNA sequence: TGTGCCAGCAGCTACCCGGGACAGGGGAAGGGTGGCTACACCTTC.

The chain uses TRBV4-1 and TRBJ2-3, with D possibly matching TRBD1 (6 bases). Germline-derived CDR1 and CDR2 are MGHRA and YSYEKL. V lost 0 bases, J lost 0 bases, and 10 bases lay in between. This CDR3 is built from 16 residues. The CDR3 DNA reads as TGCGCCAGCAGCCAAGATCTCACAGGGAGCACAGATACGCAGTATTTT. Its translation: CASSQDLTGSTDTQYF.

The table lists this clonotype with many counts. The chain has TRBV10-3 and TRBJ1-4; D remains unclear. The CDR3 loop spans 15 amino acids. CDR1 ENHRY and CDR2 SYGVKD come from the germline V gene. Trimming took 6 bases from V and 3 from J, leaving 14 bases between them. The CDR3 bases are TGTGCCATCAGCCCGGACGGAGGGTCTAATGAAAAACTGTTTTTT. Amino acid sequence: CAISPDGGSNEKLFF.

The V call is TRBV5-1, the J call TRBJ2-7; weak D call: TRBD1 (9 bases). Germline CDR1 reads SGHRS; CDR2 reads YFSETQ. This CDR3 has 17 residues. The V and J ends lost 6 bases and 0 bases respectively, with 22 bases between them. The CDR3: CASTRTGGTGNSYEQYF. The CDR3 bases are TGCGCCAGCACCAGGACGGGGGGGACAGGGAACTCCTACGAGCAGTACTTC.

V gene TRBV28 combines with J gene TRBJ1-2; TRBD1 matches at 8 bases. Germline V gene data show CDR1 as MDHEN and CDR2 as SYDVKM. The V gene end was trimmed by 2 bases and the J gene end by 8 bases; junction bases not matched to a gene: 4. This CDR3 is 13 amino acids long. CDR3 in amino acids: CASSLQGARGYTF. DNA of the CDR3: TGTGCCAGCAGTTTACAGGGGGCCAGGGGCTACACCTTC.

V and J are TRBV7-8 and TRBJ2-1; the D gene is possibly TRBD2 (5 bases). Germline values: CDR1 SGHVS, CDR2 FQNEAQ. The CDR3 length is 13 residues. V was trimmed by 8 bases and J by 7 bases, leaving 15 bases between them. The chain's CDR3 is CASGRAGWNEQFF. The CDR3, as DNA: TGTGCCAGCGGACGGGCGGGTTGGAATGAGCAGTTCTTC.

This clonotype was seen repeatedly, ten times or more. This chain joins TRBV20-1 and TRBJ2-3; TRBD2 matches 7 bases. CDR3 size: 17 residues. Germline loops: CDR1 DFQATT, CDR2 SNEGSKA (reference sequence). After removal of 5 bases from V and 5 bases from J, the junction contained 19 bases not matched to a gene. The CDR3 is CSASSPPGAGVGDTQYF. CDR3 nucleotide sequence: TGCAGTGCTTCAAGCCCGCCCGGTGCGGGGGTTGGAGATACGCAGTATTTT.

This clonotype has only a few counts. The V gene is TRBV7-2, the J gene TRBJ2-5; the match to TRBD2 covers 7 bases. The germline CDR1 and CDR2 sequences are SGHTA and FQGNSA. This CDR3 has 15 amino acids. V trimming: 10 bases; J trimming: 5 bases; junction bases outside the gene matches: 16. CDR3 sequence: CATGGTITTRETQYF. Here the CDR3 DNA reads TGTGCCACCGGTGGGACTATTACAACTAGGGAGACCCAGTACTTC.

As DNA, the CDR3 is TGTGCCAGCAGCTTAATAGGTATCCCAGGCATTCAGTACTTC. Translation: CASSLIGIPGIQYF. The chain employs TRBV7-2 and TRBJ2-4; D unclear. The CDR3 consists of 14 residues. The germline V gene has CDR1 SGHTA and CDR2 FQGNSA. V was pared by 2 bases and J by 9 bases, with 14 bases between. The variable domain in full, completed from reference TRBV7-2 and TRBJ2-4, reads GAGVSQSPSNKVTEKGKDVELRCDPISGHTALYWYRQSLGQGLEFLIYFQGNSAPDKSGLPSDRFSAERTGGSVSTLTIQRTQQEDSAVYLCASSLIGIPGIQYFGAGTRLSVL.

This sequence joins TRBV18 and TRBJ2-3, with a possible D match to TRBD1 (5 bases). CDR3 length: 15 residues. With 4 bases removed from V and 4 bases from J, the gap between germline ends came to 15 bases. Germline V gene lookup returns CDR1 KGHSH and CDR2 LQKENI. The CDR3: CASSQVGSRADTQYF. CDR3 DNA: TGTGCCAGCTCACAGGTGGGCAGCAGGGCAGATACGCAGTATTTT.

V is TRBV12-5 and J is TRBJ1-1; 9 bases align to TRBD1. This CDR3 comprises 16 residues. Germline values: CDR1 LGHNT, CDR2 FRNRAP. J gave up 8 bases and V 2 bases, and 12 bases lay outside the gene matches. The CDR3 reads CASGLTTGTGKVEAFF. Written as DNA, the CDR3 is TGTGCTAGTGGTTTGACGACCGGGACAGGGAAGGTCGAAGCTTTCTTT.

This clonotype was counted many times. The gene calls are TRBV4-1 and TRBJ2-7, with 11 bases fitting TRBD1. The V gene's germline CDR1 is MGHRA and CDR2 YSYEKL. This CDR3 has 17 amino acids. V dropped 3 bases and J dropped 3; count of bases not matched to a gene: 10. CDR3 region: CASSHYKGGQGGYEQYF. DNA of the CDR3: TGCGCCAGCAGCCATTATAAGGGGGGACAGGGGGGCTACGAGCAGTACTTC.

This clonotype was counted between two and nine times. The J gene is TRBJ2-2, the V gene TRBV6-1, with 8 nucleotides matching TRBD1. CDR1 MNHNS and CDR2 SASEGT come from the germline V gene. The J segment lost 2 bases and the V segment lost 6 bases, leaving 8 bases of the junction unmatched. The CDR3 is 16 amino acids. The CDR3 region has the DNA TGTGCCAGCAGAAAACCGGGACAGGCTAACACCGGGGAGCTGTTTTTT. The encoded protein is CASRKPGQANTGELFF.

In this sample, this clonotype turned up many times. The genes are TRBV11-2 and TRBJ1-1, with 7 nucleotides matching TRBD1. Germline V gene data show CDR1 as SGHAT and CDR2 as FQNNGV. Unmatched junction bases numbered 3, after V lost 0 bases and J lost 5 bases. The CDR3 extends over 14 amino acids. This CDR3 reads CASSLEGGWTEAFF. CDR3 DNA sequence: TGTGCCAGCAGCTTAGAAGGGGGCTGGACTGAAGCTTTCTTT.